These T cell receptor beta chains were read from a single sample in a study of cytomegalovirus exposure and HLA in healthy donors. Assay: immunoSEQ multiplex PCR; the TCRdb copy retains only in-frame clones and omits some. The data show approximately 100,000 clones, with approximately 88% seen just once and roughly 4.3% held by the top ten. Sequenced material: PBMCs. The receptor set was obtained from a woman in her 30s in good health and CMV-seronegative. Each CDR3 is given with its conserved first and last residue. The order of the fields is V gene, J gene, clone size, D gene, CDR3 protein. A D gene is named only where the DNA matches it firmly. Clone sizes are given selectively: once, few, many, or a class where the clone is expanded.

v_gene: TRBV15; j_gene: TRBJ2-3; abundance: .; d_gene: .; CDR3aa: CATSRDIGAANTQYF
v_gene: TRBV6-1; j_gene: TRBJ2-7; abundance: once; d_gene: .; CDR3aa: CASREASQYF
v_gene: TRBV7-9; j_gene: TRBJ2-3; abundance: few; d_gene: .; CDR3aa: CASSSSLTRYTQYF
v_gene: TRBV28; j_gene: TRBJ1-2; abundance: .; d_gene: TRBD1; CDR3aa: CASRDTRDRSNTF
v_gene: TRBV11-3; j_gene: TRBJ2-7; abundance: .; d_gene: TRBD2; CDR3aa: CASSSDTGGEQYF
v_gene: TRBV2; j_gene: TRBJ2-7; abundance: few; d_gene: .; CDR3aa: CASSAGAYEQYF
v_gene: TRBV7-9; j_gene: TRBJ1-5; abundance: .; d_gene: .; CDR3aa: CASSLAGRDNQPQHF
v_gene: TRBV11-3; j_gene: TRBJ2-2; abundance: .; d_gene: .; CDR3aa: CASTRNTGELFF
v_gene: TRBV5-1; j_gene: TRBJ2-4; abundance: .; d_gene: TRBD1; CDR3aa: CASSLETGGLAKNIQYF
v_gene: TRBV18; j_gene: TRBJ1-2; abundance: .; d_gene: .; CDR3aa: CASSPQGRAGYGYTF